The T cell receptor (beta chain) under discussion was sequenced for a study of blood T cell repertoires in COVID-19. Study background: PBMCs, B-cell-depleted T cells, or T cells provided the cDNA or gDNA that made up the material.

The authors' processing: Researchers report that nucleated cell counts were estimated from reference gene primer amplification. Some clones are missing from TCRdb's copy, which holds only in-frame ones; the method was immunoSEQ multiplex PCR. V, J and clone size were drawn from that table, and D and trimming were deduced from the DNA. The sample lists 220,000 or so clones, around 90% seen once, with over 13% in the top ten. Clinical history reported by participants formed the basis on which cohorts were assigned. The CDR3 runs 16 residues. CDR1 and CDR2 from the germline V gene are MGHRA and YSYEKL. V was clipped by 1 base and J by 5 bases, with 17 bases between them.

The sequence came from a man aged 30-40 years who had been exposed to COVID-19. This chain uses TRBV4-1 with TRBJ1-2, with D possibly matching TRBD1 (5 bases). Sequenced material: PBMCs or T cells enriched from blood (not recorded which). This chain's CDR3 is CASSQGMVDSWYGYTF. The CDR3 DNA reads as TGCGCCAGCAGCCAAGGGATGGTCGACAGCTGGTATGGCTACACCTTC.